The 25 T cell receptor beta chains listed next were all sequenced from one sample in a study of blood T cells in healthy people across ages. Combining a sample-barcoded 5' primer with a J-beta primer mix, a second PCR ran for about 6 to 11 cycles. TCRdb passed the 5' RACE reads through MiXCR, listing each CDR3 protein once. The data hold roughly 900,000 distinct CDR3 sequences, with roughly 50% observed a single time. The specimen was blood. The receptors were sampled from a man aged 25-40 years in good health.

The chain employs TRBV29-1 and TRBJ2-2, with D hard to call. The CDR3 consists of 13 residues. V lost 4 bases, J lost 11 bases, and 17 bases lay in between. CDR1 is SQVTM and CDR2 is ANQGSEA in the germline V gene. DNA for the CDR3: TGCAGCGTTGTTGTAGGCCCCCCGGTCGAGCTGTTTTTT. Protein sequence: CSVVVGPPVELFF.

This chain joins TRBV4-3 and TRBJ2-3; 12 positions agree with TRBD2. The CDR3 consists of 15 residues. CDR1 and CDR2 from the germline V gene are LGHNA and YSLEER. Germline trimming cut 1 base from V and 8 bases from J; bases unmatched to any gene: 4. The CDR3 nucleotides are TGCGCCAGCAGCCAAGCTAGCGGGGGGGAAAGTACGCAGTATTTT. It specifies CASSQASGGESTQYF.

This clonotype was detected a few times. V and J are TRBV5-6 and TRBJ2-4, with D perhaps TRBD2 (6 bases). The last part of the DNA fits TRBJ2-7 better; the J call may be wrong. The CDR3 spans 11 residues. Per germline, CDR1 SGHDT and CDR2 YYEEEE. This CDR3 reads CASSWRDEQYF. The CDR3 DNA reads TGTGCCAGCAGCTGGAGGGACGAGCAGTACTTC.

The genes are TRBV4-3 and TRBJ2-1; the D is unclear. This CDR3 has 15 amino acids. V was shortened by 3 bases and J by 6 bases, with 15 bases between the two germline ends. CDR1 and CDR2 (germline): LGHNA, YSLEER. The CDR3 protein is CASSHDMAVPNEQFF. CDR3 sequence (DNA): TGCGCCAGCAGCCATGATATGGCGGTTCCCAATGAGCAGTTCTTC.

This clonotype was recorded at least ten times. The chain recombines TRBV20-1 with TRBJ1-5, with 9 bases matching TRBD1. CDR1 is DFQATT, CDR2 SNEGSKA, per germline (reference sequence). The CDR3 totals 14 residues. V lost 3 bases, J lost 5 bases, and 5 bases stayed unmatched. The CDR3 DNA follows: TGCAGTGCTAGGGACAGGGGACTCGATCAGCCCCAGCATTTT. This gives the protein CSARDRGLDQPQHF.

The chain carries TRBV7-2 and TRBJ2-7, with D possibly matching TRBD2 (6 bases). V was clipped by 3 bases and J by 7 bases, with 25 bases between them. CDR1 SGHTA and CDR2 FQGNSA come from the germline V gene. The CDR3 has 17 amino acids. The CDR3 spells CASSFTPGTFEMNEQYF. The DNA of the CDR3 is TGTGCCAGCAGCTTCACCCCGGGGACTTTCGAGATGAATGAGCAGTACTTC. The whole variable domain, remainder taken from reference TRBV7-2 and TRBJ2-7, is GAGVSQSPSNKVTEKGKDVELRCDPISGHTALYWYRQSLGQGLEFLIYFQGNSAPDKSGLPSDRFSAERTGGSVSTLTIQRTQQEDSAVYLCASSFTPGTFEMNEQYFGPGTRLTVT.

Remarks on this clonotype: It may be a read error: a sequence one base away is much more abundant. The CDR3 DNA follows: TGCGCCAGCAGCCATGGGGGGTCCAATCGGCCCCAGCATTTT. It yields the protein CASSHGGSNRPQHF. The rearrangement links TRBV4-3 to TRBJ1-5; possible D gene TRBD1, 5 bases. The CDR3 totals 14 residues. CDR1 LGHNA and CDR2 YSLEER come from the germline V gene.

This clonotype came up a few times. The V gene is TRBV12-3 or TRBV12-4, the J gene TRBJ2-2; maybe TRBD1 (5 bases). CDR3 length: 12 amino acids. Trimming left V 3 bases short and J 7 bases short, with 6 bases between. In DNA, the CDR3 is TGTGCCAGCAGTTTTGGACACGGGGAGCTGTTTTTT. Protein product: CASSFGHGELFF.

This rearrangement joins TRBV6-2 or TRBV6-3 to TRBJ2-4; D is possibly TRBD1 (6 bases). The CDR3 loop spans 16 amino acids. Germline CDR1 MNHEY, CDR2 SVGEGT. The V end was cut by 0 bases, the J end by 9 bases, with 18 bases between. The CDR3 sequence is CASSYSRTAQAGIQYF. In DNA, the CDR3 is TGTGCCAGCAGTTACTCCCGGACAGCCCAAGCAGGCATTCAGTACTTC.

The rearrangement joins TRBV29-1 to TRBJ2-2; 8 bases line up with TRBD1. Looked up from germline, CDR1 is SQVTM and CDR2 is ANQGSEA. CDR3 size: 13 residues. Unmatched junction bases numbered 3, after V lost 2 bases and J lost 7 bases. The CDR3 reads CSVEQGAGGELFF. CDR3 sequence (DNA): TGCAGCGTTGAACAGGGGGCGGGCGGGGAGCTGTTTTTT.

The V gene is TRBV7-2, the J gene TRBJ2-7; possibly TRBD2 for D (7 bases). TRBJ2-5 matches the DNA end more closely, so the J call is doubtful. The CDR3 length is 14 residues. Germline CDR1 is SGHTA and CDR2 is FQGNSA. DNA of the CDR3: TGTGCCAGCAGCCTACGGGGCGGGGGCCAGACCCAGTACTTC. Amino acids: CASSLRGGGQTQYF.

The gene calls are TRBV3-1 and TRBJ2-1; possibly TRBD2 for D (5 bases). Trimming shortened V by 0 bases and J by 3 bases, and 12 bases separated the two germline ends. The CDR3 runs to 16 residues. Germline V gene lookup returns CDR1 LGHDT and CDR2 YNNKEL (reference sequence). The CDR3 nucleotides read TGTGCCAGCAGCCAAGATAAGCGGCCAAACTACAATGAGCAGTTCTTC. Translated: CASSQDKRPNYNEQFF.

With regard to this clonotype: At one boundary the junction diverges from the germline segment, which might be a read error. In nucleotides, the CDR3 is TGTGTCAGCAGCCAAGGTGATTCTAGCAATGAGCAGTACTTC. Translated, it gives CVSSQGDSSNEQYF. The V gene is TRBV6-2 or TRBV6-3, the J gene TRBJ2-7, with a weak D call TRBD2 (5 bases). Germline V gene sequence: CDR1 MNHEY, CDR2 SVGEGT. The CDR3 extends over 14 amino acids.

The chain combines TRBV7-9 with TRBJ1-2; a possible D gene is TRBD1 (5 bases). Trimming took 1 base from V and 6 from J, leaving 12 bases between them. The CDR3 spans 14 residues. CDR1 and CDR2 (germline): SEHNR, FQNEAQ (reference sequence). The CDR3 nucleotides are TGTGCCAGCAGCTTAGTACCGGGGCCCGATGGCTACACCTTC. Translation: CASSLVPGPDGYTF.

In this sample, this clonotype turned up a few times. V usage is TRBV29-1 and J usage is TRBJ2-5; no reliable D call. With the DNA end fitting TRBJ2-7 better, the J assignment may be wrong. Germline loops: CDR1 SQVTM, CDR2 ANQGSEA. The CDR3 covers 13 residues. CDR3 in amino acids: CSVEDLQGREQYF. The CDR3 nucleotides are TGCAGCGTTGAAGATCTTCAAGGGCGCGAGCAGTACTTC.

V usage is TRBV5-1 and J usage is TRBJ2-5; TRBD1 is a possible D gene (5 bases). CDR1 is SGHRS, CDR2 YFSETQ, per germline. V was shortened by 0 bases and J by 6 bases, with 12 bases between the two germline ends. This CDR3 is built from 14 residues. CDR3 bases: TGCGCCAGCAGCTTGGCTGAAAGGGGAAAGACCCAGTACTTC. It encodes CASSLAERGKTQYF.

This clonotype was seen a few times. The chain links TRBV6-2 or TRBV6-3 to TRBJ1-2, with D possibly being TRBD1 (6 bases). The V gene lost 2 bases and the J gene lost 8 bases, with 12 bases spanning the gap. CDR1 is MNHEY, CDR2 SVGEGT, per germline. The CDR3 has 13 residues. This chain's CDR3 is CASSYTQGSGYTF. DNA of the CDR3: TGTGCCAGCAGTTACACTCAGGGGAGCGGCTACACCTTC.

The chain combines TRBV7-2 with TRBJ2-5; a possible D gene is TRBD2 (5 bases). With 5 bases removed from V and 5 bases from J, the gap between germline ends came to 15 bases. The CDR3 extends over 14 amino acids. CDR1 and CDR2 (germline): SGHTA, FQGNSA. In DNA form, the CDR3 reads TGTGCCAGCAGCCCTGGACTCAACGGGGAGACCCAGTACTTC. Protein sequence: CASSPGLNGETQYF.

The rearrangement joins TRBV5-1 to TRBJ2-7, with D perhaps being TRBD1 or TRBD2 (5 bases each). Germline V gene sequence: CDR1 SGHRS, CDR2 YFSETQ. CDR3 size: 15 residues. Trimming stripped 4 bases from V and 3 bases from J, with 17 bases between. CDR3 sequence: CASSPAGSSNYEQYF. The DNA of the CDR3 is TGCGCCAGCAGCCCTGCAGGGAGTTCGAACTACGAGCAGTACTTC.

The chain carries TRBV12-3 or TRBV12-4 and TRBJ2-1; no reliable D call. The CDR3 contains 12 residues. Between the trimmed V and J ends, which lost 8 bases and 9 bases, there was a span of 14 bases. CDR3 nucleotides: TGTGCCAGCCAGAGGTTGGTCGGTGAGCAGTTCTTC. Translated, it gives CASQRLVGEQFF.

This clonotype showed up just a few times. At one end the junction does not follow the germline gene, possibly because of a read error. The chain has TRBV7-7 and TRBJ2-1, with a possible D match to TRBD1 (6 bases). This CDR3 region has 15 residues. Germline CDR1 is SSHAT and CDR2 is FNYEAQ (reference sequence). Here the CDR3 reads CASSFGQSVDNEQFF. The CDR3 coding sequence is TGTGCTAGCAGCTTCGGACAGAGCGTGGACAATGAGCAGTTCTTC.

The rearrangement uses TRBV6-5 and TRBJ1-4, with D uncertain. The germline CDR1 and CDR2 sequences are MNHEY and SVGAGI. The V and J ends lost 6 bases and 7 bases respectively, with 9 bases between them. The CDR3 covers 12 residues. The CDR3 is CASSRLGEKLFF. The CDR3 DNA follows: TGTGCCAGCAGCCGGCTGGGTGAAAAACTGTTTTTT.

This chain uses TRBV28 with TRBJ2-2; D is unresolved. This CDR3 has 12 amino acids. Trimming left V 10 bases short and J 4 bases short, with 10 bases between. The germline CDR1 and CDR2 sequences are MDHEN and SYDVKM. CDR3 DNA sequence: TGTGCCACGCTCCAGTTCACCGGGGAGCTGTTTTTT. Translating it yields CATLQFTGELFF.

The gene calls are TRBV9 and TRBJ2-3; D might be TRBD1 or TRBD2, each matching 5 bases. Between the trimmed V and J ends, which lost 0 bases and 3 bases, there was a span of 14 bases. Germline assignment: CDR1 SGDLS and CDR2 YYNGEE. The CDR3 sequence is 16 residues long. As DNA, the CDR3 is TGTGCCAGCAGCGTAGCTGGTCACAGGAGGACAGATACGCAGTATTTT. As protein: CASSVAGHRRTDTQYF.

V and J are TRBV6-2 or TRBV6-3 and TRBJ1-2, with 9 positions matching TRBD1. The CDR3 runs to 15 residues. Germline CDR1 is MNHEY and CDR2 is SVGEGT. The V segment lost 2 bases and the J segment 2 bases; nucleotides outside the gene matches: 3. The CDR3 is CASSYHGTGNYGYTF. The CDR3 DNA follows: TGTGCCAGCAGTTACCACGGGACAGGGAACTATGGCTACACCTTC.